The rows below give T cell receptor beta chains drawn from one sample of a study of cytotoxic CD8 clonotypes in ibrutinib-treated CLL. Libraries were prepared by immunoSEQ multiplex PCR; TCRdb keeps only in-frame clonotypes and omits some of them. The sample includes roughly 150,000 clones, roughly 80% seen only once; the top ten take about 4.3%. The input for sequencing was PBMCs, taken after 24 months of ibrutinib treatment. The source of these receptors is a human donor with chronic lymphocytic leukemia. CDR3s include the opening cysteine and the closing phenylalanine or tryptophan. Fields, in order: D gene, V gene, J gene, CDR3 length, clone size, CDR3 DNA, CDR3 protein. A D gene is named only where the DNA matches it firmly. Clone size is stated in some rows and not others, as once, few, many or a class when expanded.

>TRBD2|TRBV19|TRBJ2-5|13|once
TGTGCCAGTAGTGGGACTAGTCAGGAGACCCAGTACTTC
CASSGTSQETQYF
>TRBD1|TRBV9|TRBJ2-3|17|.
TGTGCCAGCAGCGTAGGGACAGGGGGCACCGCTACAGATACGCAGTATTTT
CASSVGTGGTATDTQYF
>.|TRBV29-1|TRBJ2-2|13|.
TGCAGCGTTGATGGGGTGGGGACCGGGGAGCTGTTTTTT
CSVDGVGTGELFF
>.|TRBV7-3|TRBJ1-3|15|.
TGTGCCAGCAGCTCAGGGCCAGTCTCTGGAAACACCATATATTTT
CASSSGPVSGNTIYF
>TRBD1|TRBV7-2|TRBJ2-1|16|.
TGTGCCAGCAGCCTACATAGCCGACAGGGTTCGGGTGAGCAGTTCTTC
CASSLHSRQGSGEQFF
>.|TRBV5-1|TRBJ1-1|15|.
TGCGCCAGCAGCTTGTCGCCTGCGACGTCCACTGAAGCTTTCTTT
CASSLSPATSTEAFF
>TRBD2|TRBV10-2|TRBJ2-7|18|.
TGCGCCACCAACTCTTTCGGGACTAGCGGGGGCCACTCCTACGAGCAGTACTTC
CATNSFGTSGGHSYEQYF
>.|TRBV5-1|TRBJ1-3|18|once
TGCGCCAGCAGCTTGGCCTACATAGGACAGAGCTCTGGAAACACCATATATTTT
CASSLAYIGQSSGNTIYF
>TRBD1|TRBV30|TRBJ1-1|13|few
TGTGCCCGAAAGGGACAGGGGAACACTGAAGCTTTCTTT
CARKGQGNTEAFF
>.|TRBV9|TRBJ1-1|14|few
TGTGCCAGCAGCTCCACACCGCAGAACACTGAAGCTTTCTTT
CASSSTPQNTEAFF
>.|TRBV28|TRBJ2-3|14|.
TGTGCCAGCAGTTCCTACGTTGGCACAGATACGCAGTATTTT
CASSSYVGTDTQYF
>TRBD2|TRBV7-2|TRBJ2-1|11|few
TGTGCCACCTCCGAGGGGACTAGGCAGTTCTTC
CATSEGTRQFF
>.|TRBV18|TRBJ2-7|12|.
TGTGCCAGCTCACGGGGGGCCTACGAGCAGTACTTC
CASSRGAYEQYF
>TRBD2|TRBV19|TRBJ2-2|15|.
TGTGCCAGTAGTACCGGACGGGGGGTCACCGGGGAGCTGTTTTTT
CASSTGRGVTGELFF
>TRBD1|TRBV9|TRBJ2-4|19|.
TGTGCCAGCAGCAACCCCGCCGGGACAGGGGGCCTAGCCAAAAACATTCAGTACTTC
CASSNPAGTGGLAKNIQYF
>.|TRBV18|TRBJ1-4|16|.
TGTGCCAGCTCCATTGACGTACCTGCAACTAATGAAAAACTGTTTTTT
CASSIDVPATNEKLFF
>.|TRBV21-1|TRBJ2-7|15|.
TGTGCCAGCAGCAAAGCGCTCCGACCTGTATACGAGCAGTACTTC
CASSKALRPVYEQYF
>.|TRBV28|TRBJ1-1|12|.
TGTGCCAGCACTACGGTGAACACTGAAGCTTTCTTT
CASTTVNTEAFF
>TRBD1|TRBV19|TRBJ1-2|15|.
TGTGCCAGTAGTATAGGGACAGGGGGAGTCTATGGCTACACCTTC
CASSIGTGGVYGYTF
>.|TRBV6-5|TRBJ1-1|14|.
TGTGCCAGCAGTTACTCGTATAGCAACACTGAAGCTTTCTTT
CASSYSYSNTEAFF
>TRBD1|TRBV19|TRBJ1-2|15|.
TGTGCCAGCAGAACCGGGACAGGGGGCGCCTATGGCTACACCTTC
CASRTGTGGAYGYTF
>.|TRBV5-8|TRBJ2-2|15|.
TGTGCCAGCAGCGCGCTAAAGTCGAACACCGGGGAGCTGTTTTTT
CASSALKSNTGELFF
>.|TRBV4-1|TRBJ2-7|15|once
TGCGCCAGCAGCCAAGTCGGGGGGCAGCCCTACGAGCAGTACTTC
CASSQVGGQPYEQYF
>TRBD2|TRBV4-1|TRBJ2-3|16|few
TGCGCCAGCAGCCAGGGACTAGGAGCTTCCACAGATACGCAGTATTTT
CASSQGLGASTDTQYF
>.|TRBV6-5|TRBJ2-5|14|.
TGTGCCAGCAGCTCCCCAGACTGGGTTCGGGCCCAGTACTTC
CASSSPDWVRAQYF
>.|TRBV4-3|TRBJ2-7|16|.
TGCGCCAGCAGCCCGACCTCCAGGCTGGCATCCTACGAGCAGTACTTC
CASSPTSRLASYEQYF
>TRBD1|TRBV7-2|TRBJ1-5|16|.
TGTGCCAGCAGCGCCTTCGGACAGGGTGTGGCTCAGCCCCAGCATTTT
CASSAFGQGVAQPQHF
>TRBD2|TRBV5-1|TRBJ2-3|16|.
TGCGCCAGCAGCTTGGATACTAGCGGGAGGGTGGATACGCAGTATTTT
CASSLDTSGRVDTQYF
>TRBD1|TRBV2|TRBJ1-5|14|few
TGTGCCAGCAGTGCCGACAGGGGCAATCAGCCCCAGCATTTT
CASSADRGNQPQHF
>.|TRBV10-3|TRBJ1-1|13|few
TGTGCCATCAGCGATGGGGGGTCACCTGAAGCTTTCTTT
CAISDGGSPEAFF
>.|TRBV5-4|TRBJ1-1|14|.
TGTGCCAGCAGCTTCCTTGGACAGTACACTGAAGCTTTCTTT
CASSFLGQYTEAFF
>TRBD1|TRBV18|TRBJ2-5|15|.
TGTGCCAGCTCACCGGGACAGGTGGGGGTTGAGACCCAGTACTTC
CASSPGQVGVETQYF
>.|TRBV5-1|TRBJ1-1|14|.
TGCGCCAGCAGCCACCGGGACGGCGGCCAGGTGGCTTTCTTT
CASSHRDGGQVAFF
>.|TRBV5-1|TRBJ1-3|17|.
TGCGCCAGCAGCTTGGCAGGCCGCCTTTCCTCTGGAAACACCATATATTTT
CASSLAGRLSSGNTIYF
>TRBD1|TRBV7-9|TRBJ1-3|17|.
TGTGCCAGCAGCCGGAGGGGGCTCGGGGGCTCTGGAAACACCATATATTTT
CASSRRGLGGSGNTIYF
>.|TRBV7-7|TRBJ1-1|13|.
TGTGCCAGCAGCTCTGGATCGAACACTGAAGCTTTCTTT
CASSSGSNTEAFF
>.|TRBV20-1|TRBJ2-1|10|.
TGCAGTTCCTCCTACAATGAGCAGTTCTTC
CSSSYNEQFF
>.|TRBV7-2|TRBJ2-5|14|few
TGTGCCAGCAGCTTAGGAGCCGGGGAAGAGACCCAGTACTTC
CASSLGAGEETQYF
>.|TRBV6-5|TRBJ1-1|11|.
TGTGCCAGCAGTTACGCGGGGGAAGCTTTCTTT
CASSYAGEAFF
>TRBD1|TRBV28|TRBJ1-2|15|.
TGTGCCAGCAGGACCACAATGGGACAGGGGGTCAGCTACACCTTC
CASRTTMGQGVSYTF
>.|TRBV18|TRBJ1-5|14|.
TGTGCCAGCTCACCCGTCCATAGCAATCAGCCCCAGCATTTT
CASSPVHSNQPQHF
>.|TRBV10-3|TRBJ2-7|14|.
TGTGCCATCAGTGACGCAGATAGCTCCTACGAGCAGTACTTC
CAISDADSSYEQYF
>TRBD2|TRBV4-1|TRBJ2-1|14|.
TGCGCCAGCAGCCAACCCGCTAGCGGGGGGGCGCAGTTCTTC
CASSQPASGGAQFF
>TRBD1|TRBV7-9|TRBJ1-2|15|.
TGTGCCAGTGGGGACAGTCAATCGGTGGGCTATGGCTACACCTTC
CASGDSQSVGYGYTF
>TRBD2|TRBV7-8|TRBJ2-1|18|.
TGTGCCAGCAGCTTATCGGGGGGGCTTGTAATATCCTACAATGAGCAGTTCTTC
CASSLSGGLVISYNEQFF
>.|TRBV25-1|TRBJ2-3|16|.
TGTGCCAGCAGCCTAAGGGCGTACCAGTCCACAGATACGCAGTATTTT
CASSLRAYQSTDTQYF
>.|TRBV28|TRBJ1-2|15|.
TGTGCCAGCAGTTCCCCCGGCAGTGACGCCTATGGCTACACCTTC
CASSSPGSDAYGYTF
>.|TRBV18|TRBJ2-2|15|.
TGTGCCAGCTCGCAACTAGCATACGTCTCCGGGGAGCTGTTTTTT
CASSQLAYVSGELFF
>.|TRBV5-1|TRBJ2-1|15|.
TGCGCCAGCAGCTTAATATCCCACTCCTACAATGAGCAGTTCTTC
CASSLISHSYNEQFF
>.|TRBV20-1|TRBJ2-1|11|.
TGCAGTGCTAGAGATAAGTATGAGCAGTTCTTC
CSARDKYEQFF
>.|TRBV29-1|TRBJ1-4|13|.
TGCAGCGCCCTCAGGGGAATCGATGAAAAACTGTTTTTT
CSALRGIDEKLFF
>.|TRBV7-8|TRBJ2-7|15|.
TGTGCCAGCAGCCCGCCGCGGAGGGTCCTCGACGAGCAGTACTTC
CASSPPRRVLDEQYF
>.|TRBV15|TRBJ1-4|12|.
TGTGCCACCAGCAGATCGCGTGAAAAACTGTTTTTT
CATSRSREKLFF
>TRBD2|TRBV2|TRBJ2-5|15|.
TGTGCCAGCAGTGAGACTAGCGGGATACAAGAGACCCAGTACTTC
CASSETSGIQETQYF